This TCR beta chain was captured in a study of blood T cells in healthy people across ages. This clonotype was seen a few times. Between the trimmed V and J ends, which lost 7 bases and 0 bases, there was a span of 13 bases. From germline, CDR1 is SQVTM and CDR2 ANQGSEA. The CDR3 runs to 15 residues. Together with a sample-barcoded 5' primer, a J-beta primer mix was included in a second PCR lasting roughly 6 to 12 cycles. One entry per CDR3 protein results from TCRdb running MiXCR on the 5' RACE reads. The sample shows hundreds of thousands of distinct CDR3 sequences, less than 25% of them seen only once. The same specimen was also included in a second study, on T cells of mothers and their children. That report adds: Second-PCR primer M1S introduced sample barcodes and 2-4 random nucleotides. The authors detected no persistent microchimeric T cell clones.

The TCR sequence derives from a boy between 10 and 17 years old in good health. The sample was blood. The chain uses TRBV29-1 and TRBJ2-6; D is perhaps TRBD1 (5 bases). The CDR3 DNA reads TGCAGCGGCTTCGACAGCTACTCTGGGGCCAACGTCCTGACTTTC. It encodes CSGFDSYSGANVLTF.